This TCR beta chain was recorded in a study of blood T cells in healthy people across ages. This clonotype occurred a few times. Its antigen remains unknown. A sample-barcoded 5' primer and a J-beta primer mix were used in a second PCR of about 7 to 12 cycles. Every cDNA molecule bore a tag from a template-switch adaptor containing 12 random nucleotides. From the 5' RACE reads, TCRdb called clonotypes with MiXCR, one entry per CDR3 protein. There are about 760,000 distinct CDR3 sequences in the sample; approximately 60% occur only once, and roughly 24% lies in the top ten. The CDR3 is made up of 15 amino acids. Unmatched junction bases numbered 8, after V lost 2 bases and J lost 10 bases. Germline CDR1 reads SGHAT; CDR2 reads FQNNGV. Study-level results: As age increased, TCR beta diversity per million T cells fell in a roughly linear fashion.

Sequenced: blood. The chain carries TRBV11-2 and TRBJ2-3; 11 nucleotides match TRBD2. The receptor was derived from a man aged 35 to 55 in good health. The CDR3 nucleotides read TGTGCCAGCAGCTTACTGGGACTAGCGGACAAGGCGCAGTATTTT. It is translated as CASSLLGLADKAQYF.